A single sample is the source of the 3 T cell receptor beta chains below, sequenced in a study of OX40 agonist ivuxolimab in advanced cancers. Repertoires were generated with immunoSEQ multiplex PCR, while TCRdb's copy carries only in-frame clones and drops some. Of 15,000 to 20,000 clones in the sample, 90% were seen once. Sample: CD4+ or CD8+ T cells sorted from blood, taken in a trial of the OX40 agonist ivuxolimab. Receptor source: an adult with an advanced solid tumor such as melanoma, head and neck, liver or kidney cancer.

This chain joins TRBV7-2 and TRBJ2-7; 7 bases map to TRBD1. Germline trimming cut 5 bases from V and 3 bases from J; bases unmatched to any gene: 7. Looked up from germline, CDR1 is SGHTA and CDR2 is FQGNSA. This CDR3 is built from 14 residues. Written as DNA, the CDR3 is TGTGCCAGCAGCCCTAGAGGGACAGACTACGAGCAGTACTTC. It is translated as CASSPRGTDYEQYF.

V usage is TRBV7-6 and J usage is TRBJ2-3, with D hard to call. V was pared by 1 base and J by 4 bases, with 12 bases between. Germline-derived CDR1 and CDR2 are SGHVS and FNYEAQ. The CDR3 spans 15 residues. The CDR3 reads CASSLGGPAPDTQYF. The CDR3, as DNA: TGTGCCAGCAGCTTAGGGGGTCCAGCACCAGATACGCAGTATTTT.

The chain carries TRBV6-6 and TRBJ2-2; 7 nucleotides line up with TRBD2. After removal of 11 bases from V and 5 bases from J, the junction contained 5 bases not matched to a gene. Germline V lookup: CDR1 MNHNY, CDR2 SVGAGI (reference sequence). The CDR3 consists of 12 residues. The CDR3 is CALDSGTGELFF. CDR3 in DNA: TGTGCCCTAGATAGCGGGACCGGGGAGCTGTTTTTT.